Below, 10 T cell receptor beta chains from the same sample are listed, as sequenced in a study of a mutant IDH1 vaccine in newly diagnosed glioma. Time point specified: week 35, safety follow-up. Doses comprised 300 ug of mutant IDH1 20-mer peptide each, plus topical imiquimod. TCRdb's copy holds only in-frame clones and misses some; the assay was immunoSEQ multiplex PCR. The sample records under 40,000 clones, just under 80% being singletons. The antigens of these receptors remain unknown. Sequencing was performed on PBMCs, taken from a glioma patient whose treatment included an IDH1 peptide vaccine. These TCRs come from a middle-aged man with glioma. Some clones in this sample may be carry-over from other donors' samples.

The CDR3 nucleotides read TGTGCCAGCAGCTTTTGGGGTCAGCCCCAGCATTTT. This translates into CASSFWGQPQHF. The chain links TRBV12-1 to TRBJ1-5. TRBV12-1 is designated a pseudogene. The length of the CDR3 is 12 residues.

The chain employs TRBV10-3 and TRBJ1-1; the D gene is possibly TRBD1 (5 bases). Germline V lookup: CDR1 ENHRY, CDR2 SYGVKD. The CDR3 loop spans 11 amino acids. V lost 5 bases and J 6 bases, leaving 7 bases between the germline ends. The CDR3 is CAISTGSEAFF. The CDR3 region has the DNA TGTGCCATCAGTACAGGCTCTGAAGCTTTCTTT.

The CDR3 coding sequence is TGTGCCAGCCAGGGGGGGGGAGGGCACACTGAAGCTTTCTTT. Translating gives CASQGGGGHTEAFF. The chain combines TRBV19 with TRBJ1-1; 7 bases map to TRBD1. In germline, CDR1 is LNHDA, CDR2 SQIVND (reference sequence). The length of the CDR3 is 14 residues. The V gene end was trimmed by 9 bases and the J gene end by 3 bases; junction bases not matched to a gene: 10. The full variable domain, rest sourced from reference TRBV19 and TRBJ1-1, is DGGITQSPKYLFRKEGQNVTLSCEQNLNHDAMYWYRQDPGQGLRLIYYSQIVNDFQKGDIAEGYSVSREKKESFPLTVTSAQKNPTAFYLCASQGGGGHTEAFFGQGTRLTVV.

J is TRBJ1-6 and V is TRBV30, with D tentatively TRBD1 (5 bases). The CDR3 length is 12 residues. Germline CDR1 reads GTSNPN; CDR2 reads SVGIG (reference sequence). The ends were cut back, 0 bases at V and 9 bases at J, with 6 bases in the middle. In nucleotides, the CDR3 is TGTGCCTGGAGTGTGGACATTTCACCCCTCCACTTT. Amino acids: CAWSVDISPLHF.

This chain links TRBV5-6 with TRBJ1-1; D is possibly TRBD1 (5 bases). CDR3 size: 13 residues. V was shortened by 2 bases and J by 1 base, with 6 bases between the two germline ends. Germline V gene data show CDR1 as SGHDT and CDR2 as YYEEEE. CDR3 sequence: CASSFTGNTEAFF. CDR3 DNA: TGTGCCAGCAGCTTTACAGGGAACACTGAAGCTTTCTTT. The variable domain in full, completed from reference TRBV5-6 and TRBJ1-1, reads DAGVTQSPTHLIKTRGQQVTLRCSPKSGHDTVSWYQQALGQGPQFIFQYYEEEERQRGNFPDRFSGHQFPNYSSELNVNALLLGDSALYLCASSFTGNTEAFFGQGTRLTVV.

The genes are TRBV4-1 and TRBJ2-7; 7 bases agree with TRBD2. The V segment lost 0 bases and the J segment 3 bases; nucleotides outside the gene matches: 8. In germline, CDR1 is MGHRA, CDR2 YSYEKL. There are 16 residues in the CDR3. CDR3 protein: CASSQEYPGGYYEQYF. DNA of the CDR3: TGCGCCAGCAGCCAAGAATATCCGGGGGGATACTACGAGCAGTACTTC.

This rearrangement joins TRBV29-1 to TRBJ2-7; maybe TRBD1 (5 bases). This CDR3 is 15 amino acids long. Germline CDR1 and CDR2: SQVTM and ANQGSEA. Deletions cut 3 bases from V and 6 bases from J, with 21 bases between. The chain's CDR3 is CSVDRPGREGAEQYF. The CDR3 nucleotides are TGCAGCGTTGATAGACCGGGCAGGGAAGGGGCCGAGCAGTACTTC.

The CDR3 DNA follows: TGCGCCAGCAGCTTAATCCCTAGCTTTTTGGGCGAGACCCAGTACTTC. This gives the protein CASSLIPSFLGETQYF. The rearrangement uses TRBV5-1 and TRBJ2-5; D is possibly TRBD2 (5 bases). The CDR3 has 16 amino acids. CDR1 and CDR2 from the germline V gene are SGHRS and YFSETQ. V lost 2 bases and J 5 bases, leaving 19 bases between the germline ends.

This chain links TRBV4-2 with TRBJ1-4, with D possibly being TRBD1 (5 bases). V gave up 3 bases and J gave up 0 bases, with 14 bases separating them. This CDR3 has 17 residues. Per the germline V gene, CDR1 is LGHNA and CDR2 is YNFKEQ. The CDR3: CASSHEIGTATNEKLFF. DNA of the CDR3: TGTGCCAGCAGCCACGAAATCGGGACGGCAACTAATGAAAAACTGTTTTTT.

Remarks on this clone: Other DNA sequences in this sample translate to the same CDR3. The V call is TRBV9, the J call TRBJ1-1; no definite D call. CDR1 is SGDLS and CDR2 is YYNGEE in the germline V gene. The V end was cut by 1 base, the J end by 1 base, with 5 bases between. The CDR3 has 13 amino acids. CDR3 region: CASSVSQNTEAFF. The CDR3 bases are TGTGCCAGCAGCGTATCTCAGAACACTGAAGCTTTCTTT.